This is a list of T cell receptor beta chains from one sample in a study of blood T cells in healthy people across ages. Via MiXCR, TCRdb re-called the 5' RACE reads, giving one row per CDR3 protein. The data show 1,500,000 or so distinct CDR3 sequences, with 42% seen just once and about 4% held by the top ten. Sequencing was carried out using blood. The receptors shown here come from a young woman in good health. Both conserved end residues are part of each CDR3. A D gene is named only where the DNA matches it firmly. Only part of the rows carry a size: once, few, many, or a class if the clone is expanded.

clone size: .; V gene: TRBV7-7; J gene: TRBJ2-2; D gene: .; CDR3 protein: CASSFGGPPNTGELFF; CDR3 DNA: TGTGCTAGCAGCTTCGGCGGGCCTCCGAACACCGGGGAGCTGTTTTTT
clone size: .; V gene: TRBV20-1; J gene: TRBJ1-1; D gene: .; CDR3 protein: CSAYRNTEAFF; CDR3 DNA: TGCAGTGCCTACAGGAACACTGAAGCTTTCTTT
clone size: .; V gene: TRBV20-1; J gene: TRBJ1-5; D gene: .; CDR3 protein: CSARAQGTYSNQPQHF; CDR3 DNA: TGCAGTGCTCGGGCCCAGGGGACATATAGCAATCAGCCCCAGCATTTT
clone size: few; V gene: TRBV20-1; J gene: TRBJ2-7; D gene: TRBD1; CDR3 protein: CSARAQGGPYEQYF; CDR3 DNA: TGCAGTGCTAGAGCACAGGGGGGACCCTACGAGCAGTACTTC
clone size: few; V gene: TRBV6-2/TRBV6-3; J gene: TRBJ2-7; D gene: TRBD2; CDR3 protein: CASSPGTSGGSYEQYF; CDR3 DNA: TGTGCCAGCAGCCCCGGGACTAGCGGAGGCTCCTACGAGCAGTACTTC
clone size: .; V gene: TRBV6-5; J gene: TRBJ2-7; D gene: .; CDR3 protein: CASSDAGPYEQYF; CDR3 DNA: TGTGCCAGCAGTGACGCAGGGCCCTACGAGCAGTACTTC
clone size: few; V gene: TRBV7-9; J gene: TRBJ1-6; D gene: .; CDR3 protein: CASSPYAGLGSYNSPLHF; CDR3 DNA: TGTGCCAGCAGCCCATATGCCGGACTAGGCTCCTATAATTCACCCCTCCACTTT
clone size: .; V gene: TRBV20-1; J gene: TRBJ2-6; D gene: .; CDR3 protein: CSAHDRSSGANVLTF; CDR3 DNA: TGCAGTGCCCACGACAGGAGCTCTGGGGCCAACGTCCTGACTTTC
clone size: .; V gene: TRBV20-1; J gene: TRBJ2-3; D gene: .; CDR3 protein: CSARAPHSIAQYF; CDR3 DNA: TGCAGTGCCAGGGCCCCTCATAGCATAGCGCAGTATTTT
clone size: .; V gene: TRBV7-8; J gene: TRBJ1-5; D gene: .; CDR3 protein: CASSSAPNRISNQPQHF; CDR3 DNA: TGTGCCAGCAGCTCCGCCCCAAACAGGATTAGCAATCAGCCCCAGCATTTT
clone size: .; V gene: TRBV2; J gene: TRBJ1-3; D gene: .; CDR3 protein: CASRSLRWGSSGNTIYF; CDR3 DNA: TGTGCCAGCCGTAGTCTTCGGTGGGGAAGCTCTGGAAACACCATATATTTT
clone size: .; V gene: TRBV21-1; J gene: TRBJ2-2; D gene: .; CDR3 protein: CASSNRDRRLSGELFF; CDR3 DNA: TGTGCCAGCAGCAACCGGGACAGGAGGCTTTCCGGGGAGCTGTTTTTT
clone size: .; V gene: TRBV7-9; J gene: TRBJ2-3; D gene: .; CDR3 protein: CASSPRGQLSDTQYF; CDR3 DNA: TGTGCCAGCAGTCCCAGAGGACAGCTATCAGATACGCAGTATTTT
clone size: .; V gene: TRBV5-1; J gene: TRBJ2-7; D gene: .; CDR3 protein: CASSDNNEQYF; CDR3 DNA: TGTGCCAGCAGTGATAACAATGAGCAGTACTTC
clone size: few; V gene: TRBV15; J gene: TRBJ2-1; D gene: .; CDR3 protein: CATSRVQGNEQFF; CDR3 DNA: TGTGCCACCAGCAGAGTACAGGGAAATGAGCAGTTCTTC
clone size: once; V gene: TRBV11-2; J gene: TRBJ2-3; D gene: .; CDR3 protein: CASSLLVRGADTQYF; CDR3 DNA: TGTGCCAGCAGCTTATTGGTGCGGGGTGCAGATACGCAGTATTTT
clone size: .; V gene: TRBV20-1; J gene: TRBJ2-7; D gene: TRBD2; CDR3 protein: CSARPGLAGAAYEQYF; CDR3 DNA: TGCAGTGCTAGACCTGGACTAGCGGGAGCGGCCTACGAGCAGTACTTC
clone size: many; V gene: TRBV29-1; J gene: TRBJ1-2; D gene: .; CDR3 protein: CSASDRLSGYTF; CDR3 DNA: TGCAGCGCCTCCGACAGGTTGAGTGGCTACACCTTC
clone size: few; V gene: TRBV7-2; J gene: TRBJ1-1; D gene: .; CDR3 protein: CASKPGYGLNTEAFF; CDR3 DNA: TGTGCCAGCAAACCCGGATACGGGTTGAACACTGAAGCTTTCTTT